Detailed here is one T cell receptor (beta chain). TCRdb called the 5' RACE reads again in MiXCR, with one record for every CDR3 protein. The sample has over 110,000 distinct CDR3 sequences; roughly 8% are singletons. These data belong to a study of CD8 T cells in ankylosing spondylitis. Germline V gene lookup returns CDR1 LNHNV and CDR2 YYDKDF (reference sequence). The CDR3 consists of 15 residues. With 5 bases removed from V and 5 bases from J, the gap between germline ends came to 16 bases. The source material was synovial fluid, either unsorted or a sorted T cell fraction (not recorded which). The chain links TRBV15 to TRBJ1-5; D uncertain. This TCR came from a male donor with ankylosing spondylitis. This chain's CDR3 is CATSSARTWDQPQHF. CDR3 DNA: TGTGCCACCAGCTCGGCACGGACGTGGGATCAGCCCCAGCATTTT.